Described below is a single T cell receptor (beta chain) sequence and its context. The source of the sample is a study of blood T cell repertoires in COVID-19. In the study overall: There were acute and convalescent COVID-19 samples, and they came from the United States, Italy and Spain. Sample material is recorded as cDNA or gDNA derived from T cells, B-cell-depleted T cells, or PBMCs.

The data were produced by immunoSEQ multiplex PCR, yet TCRdb's version contains in-frame clones alone and is incomplete. Among under 130,000 clones listed, roughly 69% were seen once. The CDR3 extends over 15 amino acids. CDR1 is LNHNV, CDR2 YYDKDF, per germline (reference sequence). V lost 1 base, J lost 7 bases, and 14 bases lay in between. Sequenced: peripheral blood. The source is a man older than 75 with acute or convalescent COVID-19. The V and J genes are TRBV15 and TRBJ2-1; a possible D gene is TRBD1 (8 bases). In nucleotides, the CDR3 is TGTGCCACCAGCAGAGGACAGGGGAGGGGAAATGAGCAGTTCTTC. Its protein is CATSRGQGRGNEQFF.